A selection of T cell receptor beta chains follows, all from one sample in a study of cytomegalovirus exposure and HLA in healthy donors. Generated by immunoSEQ multiplex PCR, the TCRdb table keeps only in-frame clones and is missing some. The profile shows 65,000 to 90,000 clones, 70% to 75% of them singletons. Input material: PBMCs. The receptors come from a man between 60 and 70 years old in good health and CMV-seronegative. CDR3s include the opening cysteine and the closing phenylalanine or tryptophan. A D gene is named only where the DNA matches it firmly. Clone sizes are given selectively: once, few, many, or a class where the clone is expanded.

. | . | TRBJ2-7 | TRBV27 | CASYASSYEQYF | TGTGCCAGCTACGCCAGCTCCTACGAGCAGTACTTC
. | . | TRBJ2-7 | TRBV12-5 | CASGTPRIPYEQYF | TGTGCTAGTGGGACACCCAGGATTCCCTACGAGCAGTACTTC
. | . | TRBJ2-7 | TRBV5-6 | CASSLGDYEQYF | TGTGCCAGCAGCTTGGGCGATTACGAGCAGTACTTC
. | . | TRBJ2-7 | TRBV10-3 | CAISEWSNELYEQYF | TGTGCCATCAGTGAGTGGTCAAATGAACTCTACGAGCAGTACTTC
. | TRBD1 | TRBJ2-7 | TRBV11-2 | CASSRGLDHEQYF | TGTGCCAGCAGCAGGGGGCTTGACCACGAGCAGTACTTC
. | TRBD1 | TRBJ2-5 | TRBV27 | CASSRWTGGRGETQYF | TGTGCCAGCAGTAGGTGGACAGGTGGTAGGGGCGAGACCCAGTACTTC
once | TRBD1 | TRBJ1-2 | TRBV6-1 | CASSEAWTGSFGYTF | TGTGCCAGCAGTGAAGCCTGGACAGGGTCGTTCGGCTACACCTTC
. | TRBD1 | TRBJ1-2 | TRBV6-1 | CASSEDRGLGYTF | TGTGCCAGCAGTGAAGACAGGGGGCTCGGCTACACCTTC
. | . | TRBJ1-2 | TRBV2 | CASSDPNYGYTF | TGTGCCAGCAGTGATCCAAACTATGGCTACACCTTC
. | . | TRBJ1-1 | TRBV6-6 | CASSTQGWGCFF | TGTGCCAGCAGTACACAGGGTTGGGGGTGCTTCTTT
. | TRBD2 | TRBJ2-1 | TRBV4-1 | CASSQETSGAWNEQFF | TGCGCCAGCAGCCAAGAGACTAGCGGGGCCTGGAATGAGCAGTTCTTC
few | . | TRBJ2-7 | TRBV30 | CAWSFGGQSYEQYF | TGTGCCTGGAGTTTTGGGGGCCAATCCTACGAGCAGTACTTC
. | TRBD2 | TRBJ2-1 | TRBV4-2 | CASSPLSGGTDEQFF | TGTGCCAGCAGCCCCCTCAGCGGGGGTACCGATGAGCAGTTCTTC
. | TRBD1 | TRBJ2-5 | TRBV10-1 | CAVGTGGPQETQYF | TGCGCCGTTGGGACAGGGGGCCCCCAAGAGACCCAGTACTTC
few | . | TRBJ1-1 | TRBV5-6 | CASTHDRMNTEAFF | TGTGCCAGCACCCACGACAGGATGAACACTGAAGCTTTCTTT
. | . | TRBJ2-3 | TRBV5-1 | CASSLEGLDTDTQYF | TGCGCCAGCAGCTTGGAGGGGCTGGATACAGATACGCAGTATTTT
. | TRBD1 | TRBJ1-2 | TRBV6-5 | CASSYTLGQGRDGYTF | TGTGCCAGCAGTTACACCCTGGGACAGGGAAGGGATGGCTACACCTTC
. | . | TRBJ2-7 | TRBV6-1 | CASTRGYEQYF | TGTGCCAGCACACGGGGCTACGAGCAGTACTTC
. | . | TRBJ1-3 | TRBV7-9 | CASSLAPGHSGNTIYF | TGTGCCAGCAGCTTAGCGCCTGGACACTCTGGAAACACCATATATTTT
. | . | TRBJ1-1 | TRBV30 | CAWSDHPEQRNTEAFF | TGTGCCTGGAGTGACCACCCTGAACAGAGAAACACTGAAGCTTTCTTT
. | . | TRBJ1-5 | TRBV30 | CAWTIGNQPQHF | TGTGCCTGGACAATTGGCAATCAGCCCCAGCATTTT
once | . | TRBJ1-4 | TRBV7-9 | CASSLGAATATNEKLFF | TGTGCCAGCAGCTTAGGGGCAGCTACGGCAACTAATGAAAAACTGTTTTTT
. | . | TRBJ1-6 | TRBV6-6 | CASSSTPRQPLHF | TGTGCCAGCAGTTCGACGCCCAGACAGCCCCTCCACTTT
. | TRBD1 | TRBJ2-7 | TRBV9 | CASSPSGTGSYEQYF | TGTGCCAGCAGCCCTTCCGGGACAGGCTCCTACGAGCAGTACTTC
. | . | TRBJ2-5 | TRBV30 | CAWSVERETQYF | TGTGCCTGGAGTGTCGAGCGAGAGACCCAGTACTTC
. | . | TRBJ1-1 | TRBV6-6 | CASSSGAGAEAFF | TGTGCCAGCAGTTCAGGGGCGGGCGCTGAAGCTTTCTTT
. | TRBD1 | TRBJ2-5 | TRBV19 | CASSLPGQGTETQYF | TGTGCCAGTAGTCTTCCGGGACAGGGTACGGAGACCCAGTACTTC
. | . | TRBJ1-4 | TRBV7-9 | CASSPLANEKLFF | TGTGCCAGCAGCCCACTAGCTAATGAAAAACTGTTTTTT
few | TRBD1 | TRBJ2-4 | TRBV9 | CASSGGSLGDRGWIKNIQYF | TGTGCCAGCAGCGGAGGAAGCCTAGGGGACAGGGGGTGGATCAAAAACATTCAGTACTTC
. | . | TRBJ2-7 | TRBV28 | CASSSHGGPSYEQYF | TGTGCCAGCAGTTCCCACGGGGGTCCCTCCTACGAGCAGTACTTC
. | . | TRBJ1-3 | TRBV29-1 | CSVLIRLTSGNTIYF | TGCAGCGTGTTAATCCGACTAACCTCTGGAAACACCATATATTTT
. | TRBD1 | TRBJ2-7 | TRBV7-8 | CASSTTTGVLGEQYF | TGTGCCAGCAGCACGACGACAGGGGTCCTGGGGGAGCAGTACTTC
. | . | TRBJ2-5 | TRBV6-5 | CASSPAGIKETQYF | TGTGCCAGCAGCCCCGCCGGGATCAAAGAGACCCAGTACTTC
. | TRBD2 | TRBJ2-7 | TRBV7-2 | CASSPNAKRGAPYEQYF | TGTGCCAGCAGCCCTAACGCCAAGCGGGGGGCCCCCTACGAGCAGTACTTC
. | TRBD2 | TRBJ2-3 | TRBV6-6 | CASRRSGGAGDTQYF | TGTGCCAGCAGACGTAGCGGGGGGGCGGGAGATACGCAGTATTTT
. | TRBD1 | TRBJ1-2 | TRBV7-9 | CASSLGTGVPLGGYTF | TGTGCCAGCAGCTTAGGTACAGGGGTTCCTTTAGGTGGCTACACCTTC
. | TRBD2 | TRBJ2-1 | TRBV10-2 | CASMERGLDNEQFF | TGCGCCAGCATGGAGCGGGGGCTAGACAATGAGCAGTTCTTC
. | . | TRBJ2-1 | TRBV27 | CASTETPGGLPYNEQFF | TGTGCCAGCACCGAAACCCCAGGGGGGCTCCCCTACAATGAGCAGTTCTTC
. | . | TRBJ1-6 | TRBV5-5 | CASSLNSPLHF | TGTGCCAGCAGCCTAAATTCACCCCTCCACTTT
. | TRBD2 | TRBJ2-1 | TRBV19 | CASSLLGLAGGNSYNEQFF | TGTGCCAGTAGTTTGTTGGGACTAGCGGGGGGGAACTCCTACAATGAGCAGTTCTTC
. | . | TRBJ2-3 | TRBV27 | CASRFGQFTDTQYF | TGTGCCAGCAGGTTCGGACAGTTCACAGATACGCAGTATTTT
once | . | TRBJ2-3 | TRBV7-8 | CASSPTWTGTDTQYF | TGTGCCAGCAGCCCCACCTGGACAGGCACAGATACGCAGTATTTT
. | . | TRBJ2-7 | TRBV6-5 | CASTTVDYYEQYF | TGTGCCAGCACCACGGTCGATTACTACGAGCAGTACTTC
. | TRBD1 | TRBJ1-1 | TRBV6-1 | CASRINRDSGPEAFF | TGTGCCAGCAGGATCAACCGGGACAGTGGGCCTGAAGCTTTCTTT
. | . | TRBJ2-3 | TRBV7-3 | CASSLTGLLAF | TGTGCCAGCAGCTTAACCGGACTGTTAGCTTTT
. | TRBD2 | TRBJ2-1 | TRBV18 | CASRPGLAENEQFF | TGTGCCAGCCGGCCGGGACTAGCGGAGAATGAGCAGTTCTTC
few | TRBD1 | TRBJ1-4 | TRBV5-1 | CASSSPGTENEKLFF | TGCGCCAGCAGCTCCCCGGGGACAGAGAATGAAAAACTGTTTTTT